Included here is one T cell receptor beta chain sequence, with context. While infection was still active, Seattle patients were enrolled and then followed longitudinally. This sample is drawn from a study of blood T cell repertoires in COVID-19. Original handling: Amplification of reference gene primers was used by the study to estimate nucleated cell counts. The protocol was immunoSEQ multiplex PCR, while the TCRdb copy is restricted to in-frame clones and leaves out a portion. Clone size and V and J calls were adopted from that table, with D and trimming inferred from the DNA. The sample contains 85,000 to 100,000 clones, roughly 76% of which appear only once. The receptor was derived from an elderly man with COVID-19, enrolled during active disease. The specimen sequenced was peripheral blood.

The chain's CDR3 is CASSLSGGMNEQFF. CDR3 in DNA: TGTGCCAGCAGCTTATCCGGGGGGATGAATGAGCAGTTCTTC. This sequence joins TRBV7-9 and TRBJ2-1, with 7 bases identical to TRBD2. This CDR3 has 14 residues. Looked up from germline, CDR1 is SEHNR and CDR2 is FQNEAQ (reference sequence). Trimming removed 2 bases from V and 7 bases from J; junction bases left unmatched: 5.